This T cell receptor (beta chain) was profiled in a study of blood T cell repertoires in COVID-19. Study details: Sites across the United States, Italy and Spain contributed samples from acute and convalescent COVID-19. PBMCs, B-cell-depleted T cells, or T cells were the source of the cDNA or gDNA that made up the material.

Per the study methods: Reference gene primer amplification in the assay estimated nucleated cell counts. Clones were read by immunoSEQ multiplex PCR, and TCRdb kept only the in-frame ones, dropping some. The V and J calls and the clone size are those of that table, but D and trimming were determined from the DNA. Counted here are around 62,000 clones, 75% to 90% occurring once; the ten biggest clones make up about 1.4%. This receptor was taken from a man in his fifties or sixties with acute or convalescent COVID-19. The sequenced sample was peripheral blood.

This CDR3 reads CASSSGTGRPYGYTF. Written as DNA, the CDR3 is TGTGCCAGCAGTTCAGGGACAGGACGTCCCTATGGCTACACCTTC. The chain recombines TRBV27 with TRBJ1-2; 8 bases agree with TRBD1. Germline V lookup: CDR1 MNHEY, CDR2 SMNVEV (reference sequence). J gave up 4 bases and V 4 bases, and 8 bases lay outside the gene matches. This CDR3 contains 15 residues.